Listed below are T cell receptor beta chains from one sample, sequenced in a study of cytomegalovirus exposure and HLA in healthy donors. Sequencing used immunoSEQ multiplex PCR; TCRdb keeps in-frame clones, though not all of them. The table records fewer than 250,000 clones, roughly 84% of them present only once. The sequencing sample was made of PBMCs. The receptors originated from a girl aged 10 to 17 in good health and CMV-seronegative. Each CDR3 is given with its conserved first and last residue. The D gene is left open where the match is weak. Size is stated for part of the rows, as once, few or many counts, or as a class when the clone is expanded.

TRBD2	.	TRBV6-5	TRBJ2-3	TGTGCCAGCAGTTACACTAGCGGGGGGGCAGATACGCAGTATTTT	CASSYTSGGADTQYF
.	.	TRBV11-2	TRBJ1-1	TGTGCCAGCAGCCTGAGGACTTACCAGAACACTGAAGCTTTCTTT	CASSLRTYQNTEAFF
TRBD1	.	TRBV30	TRBJ2-7	TGTGCCTTAGGGACAGGGGGCTACGAGCAGTACTTC	CALGTGGYEQYF
.	once	TRBV5-6	TRBJ1-2	TGTGCCAGCAGCTTGTTTGACAGTGTGGTCTATGGCTACACCTTC	CASSLFDSVVYGYTF
.	.	TRBV28	TRBJ1-2	TGTGCCAGCAGTTTACCTGCGGATGGCTACACCTTC	CASSLPADGYTF
TRBD1	.	TRBV6-1	TRBJ1-5	TGTGCCAGCAGTCCCCAGGGGGGACGGAATCAGCCCCAGCATTTT	CASSPQGGRNQPQHF
.	.	TRBV28	TRBJ2-1	TGTGCCAGCCAGGGTAGCCCTGGCAATGAGCAGTTCTTC	CASQGSPGNEQFF
.	.	TRBV5-4	TRBJ2-3	TGTGCCAGCAGCTCCTTAAGCACAGATACGCAGTATTTT	CASSSLSTDTQYF
TRBD1	.	TRBV18	TRBJ1-1	TGTGCCAGCTCATCGACAGGGGGCGCTGAAGCTTTCTTT	CASSSTGGAEAFF
.	.	TRBV7-2	TRBJ1-2	TGTGCCAGCAGCCCAGCTGGGGCTGGAAGAAGGGGCTACACCTTC	CASSPAGAGRRGYTF